The 24 T cell receptor beta chains below come from one sample, sequenced in a study of blood T cell repertoires in COVID-19. Some clones are missing from TCRdb's copy, which holds only in-frame ones; the method was immunoSEQ multiplex PCR. The profile shows roughly 53,000 clones, 80% to 90% of them singletons. The material sequenced was peripheral blood. The receptors stem from an elderly woman with COVID-19, enrolled during active disease.

The rearrangement joins TRBV3-1 (or the pseudogene TRBV3-2) to TRBJ1-2, with D uncertain. In germline, CDR1 is LGHDT, CDR2 YNNKEL (reference sequence). Trimming pared 6 bases from V and 4 bases from J, leaving 15 bases between. The CDR3 consists of 14 residues. The CDR3 region has the DNA TGTGCCAGCAGACAAAGGAAGGCGGCCTATGGCTACACCTTC. This codes for CASRQRKAAYGYTF.

This chain connects TRBV11-2 to TRBJ2-5; D may be TRBD2 (5 bases). CDR3 size: 17 residues. Germline assignment: CDR1 SGHAT and CDR2 FQNNGV. V lost 5 bases and J 2 bases, leaving 21 bases between the germline ends. The CDR3 here is CASSPSGGGRLQETQYF. The CDR3 DNA reads as TGTGCCAGCAGCCCAAGCGGAGGAGGCAGGCTTCAAGAGACCCAGTACTTC. Combining the CDR3 with reference TRBV11-2 and TRBJ2-5 gives the whole variable domain EAGVAQSPRYKIIEKRQSVAFWCNPISGHATLYWYQQILGQGPKLLIQFQNNGVVDDSQLPKDRFSAERLKGVDSTLKIQPAKLEDSAVYLCASSPSGGGRLQETQYFGPGTRLLVL.

The V and J genes are TRBV28 and TRBJ1-5; 11 bases fit TRBD1. CDR3 size: 17 residues. The V and J ends lost 6 bases and 0 bases, in that order; junction bases with no gene match: 7. Per germline, CDR1 MDHEN and CDR2 SYDVKM. CDR3 residues: CASRGWTGGYSNQPQHF. CDR3 DNA: TGTGCCAGCAGAGGATGGACAGGGGGCTATAGCAATCAGCCCCAGCATTTT. Full variable domain (outside the CDR3, taken from reference TRBV28 and TRBJ1-5): DVKVTQSSRYLVKRTGEKVFLECVQDMDHENMFWYRQDPGLGLRLIYFSYDVKMKEKGDIPEGYSVSREKKERFSLILESASTNQTSMYLCASRGWTGGYSNQPQHFGDGTRLSIL.

The CDR3 here is CASSARQSSYNEQFF. The CDR3 nucleotides read TGTGCCAGCTCAGCAAGACAGAGCTCCTACAATGAGCAGTTCTTC. V is TRBV18 and J is TRBJ2-1; a weak D match, TRBD1 (5 bases). Germline loops: CDR1 KGHSH, CDR2 LQKENI. This CDR3 spans 15 amino acids. V lost 5 bases, J lost 0 bases, and 11 bases lay in between.

J is TRBJ1-6 and V is TRBV5-6; D is ambiguous. Germline V gene lookup returns CDR1 SGHDT and CDR2 YYEEEE. CDR3 length: 13 residues. Deletions cut 2 bases from V and 6 bases from J, with 6 bases between. CDR3 region: CASSFVGNSPLHF. The CDR3 region has the DNA TGTGCCAGCAGCTTCGTCGGTAATTCACCCCTCCACTTT.

The chain is built from TRBV18 and TRBJ1-1; no firm D call. Trimming pared 1 base from V and 4 bases from J, leaving 7 bases between. The CDR3 covers 13 residues. Germline values: CDR1 KGHSH, CDR2 LQKENI. In nucleotides, the CDR3 is TGTGCCAGCTCACCACTGGAGAGCACTGAAGCTTTCTTT. Translating gives CASSPLESTEAFF.

The count of this clone is one. The V and J genes are TRBV5-8 and TRBJ2-7; possibly TRBD1 for D (5 bases). Germline values: CDR1 SGHTS, CDR2 YDEGEE. This CDR3 comprises 13 residues. Trimming left V 2 bases short and J 4 bases short, with 10 bases between. Here the CDR3 reads CASSFSRQYEQYF. The CDR3 region has the DNA TGTGCCAGCAGCTTTTCTCGACAGTACGAGCAGTACTTC.

This chain links TRBV10-2 with TRBJ1-1, with D unresolved. The CDR3 covers 12 residues. V was trimmed by 10 bases and J by 5 bases, leaving 14 bases between them. Germline V CDR1 and CDR2: WSHSY, SAAADI. The CDR3 protein is CATAVPGTEAFF. DNA for the CDR3: TGCGCCACCGCGGTCCCGGGGACTGAAGCTTTCTTT.

This chain connects TRBV28 to TRBJ2-7, with a weak D call TRBD2 (6 bases). Germline assignment: CDR1 MDHEN and CDR2 SYDVKM. With 7 bases removed from V and 5 bases from J, the gap between germline ends came to 12 bases. The length of the CDR3 is 12 residues. Here the CDR3 DNA reads TGTGCCAGCACCCGACTAGGGAACGAGCAGTACTTC. Its protein product is CASTRLGNEQYF.

The chain has TRBV2 and TRBJ2-3; maybe TRBD2 (5 bases). V shed 6 bases and J shed 6 bases, with 19 bases lying between them. The germline V gene encodes CDR1 SNHLY and CDR2 FYNNEI. The CDR3 is 15 residues long. This chain's CDR3 is CASRQLAAVGDTQYF. For the CDR3, the DNA is TGTGCCAGCAGGCAGCTAGCCGCGGTGGGGGATACGCAGTATTTT.

The chain joins TRBV10-3 to TRBJ2-1; 8 positions match TRBD2. The germline gives CDR1 ENHRY, CDR2 SYGVKD. The CDR3 length is 13 residues. V shed 4 bases and J 4 bases; nucleotides not matched to a gene: 0. The CDR3: CAISAGGYNEQFF. CDR3 coding DNA: TGTGCCATCAGTGCGGGGGGGTACAATGAGCAGTTCTTC.

The J gene is TRBJ1-1, the V gene TRBV30; 11 bases are shared with TRBD1. The V segment lost 1 base and the J segment 4 bases; nucleotides outside the gene matches: 5. The CDR3 is 15 residues long. Per the germline V gene, CDR1 is GTSNPN and CDR2 is SVGIG (reference sequence). CDR3 loop: CAWSAGTGGFTEAFF. CDR3 bases: TGTGCCTGGAGTGCCGGGACAGGGGGTTTCACTGAAGCTTTCTTT.

The chain links TRBV6-4 to TRBJ1-6; D gene unclear. Germline CDR1 MRHNA, CDR2 SNTAGT. Trimming took off 3 bases at V and 6 bases at J, with 12 bases between the two ends. The CDR3 length is 15 residues. The CDR3 reads CASSEVGRVNSPLHF. As DNA, the CDR3 is TGTGCCAGCAGTGAAGTTGGGCGGGTTAATTCACCCCTCCACTTT.

This sequence joins TRBV28 and TRBJ1-3, with D perhaps matching TRBD1 (5 bases). The V end lost 6 bases, the J end lost 2 bases, and 14 bases lay between the germline ends. CDR3 length equals 15 residues. Germline-derived CDR1 and CDR2 are MDHEN and SYDVKM. The CDR3 bases are TGTGCCAGCAGCGGTCACAGGACGGCTGGAAACACCATATATTTT. This encodes CASSGHRTAGNTIYF.

The V and J genes are TRBV28 and TRBJ2-7; TRBD2 matches 7 bases. CDR3 length: 16 amino acids. J was trimmed by 1 base and V by 6 bases; bases with no gene match: 12. The germline V gene encodes CDR1 MDHEN and CDR2 SYDVKM. CDR3 sequence: CASSDTAREPSYEQYF. CDR3 DNA sequence: TGTGCCAGCAGCGACACCGCGCGGGAGCCGTCCTACGAGCAGTACTTC.

The chain is built from TRBV5-1 and TRBJ2-1; TRBD1 might be the D (5 bases). The CDR3 length is 14 residues. Trimming removed 2 bases from V and 5 bases from J, with 11 bases in between. Germline CDR1 and CDR2: SGHRS and YFSETQ. The CDR3: CASSFQGANNEQFF. In DNA, the CDR3 is TGCGCCAGCAGCTTTCAGGGCGCCAACAATGAGCAGTTCTTC.

This chain uses TRBV28 with TRBJ2-5; 9 positions agree with TRBD2. The junction had 10 bases not matched to a gene; V was cut back by 6 bases and J by 5 bases. This CDR3 is built from 15 residues. Germline values: CDR1 MDHEN, CDR2 SYDVKM. This CDR3 reads CASSPPAREGETQYF. The DNA of the CDR3 is TGTGCCAGCAGCCCCCCGGCGCGGGAGGGTGAGACCCAGTACTTC.

The rearrangement links TRBV5-4 to TRBJ2-5, with 7 positions matching TRBD1. V gave up 4 bases and J gave up 2 bases; unmatched junction bases: 5. Germline V gene sequence: CDR1 SGHNT, CDR2 YYREEE (reference sequence). This CDR3 spans 14 amino acids. The CDR3 loop is CASSPPGQQETQYF. The CDR3 DNA follows: TGTGCCAGCAGCCCCCCGGGACAGCAAGAGACCCAGTACTTC. Supplemented by reference TRBV5-4 and TRBJ2-5, the full variable domain reads ETGVTQSPTHLIKTRGQQVTLRCSSQSGHNTVSWYQQALGQGPQFIFQYYREEENGRGNFPPRFSGLQFPNYSSELNVNALELDDSALYLCASSPPGQQETQYFGPGTRLLVL.

V usage is TRBV18 and J usage is TRBJ1-1; 8 bases are a match to TRBD1. This CDR3 has 15 amino acids. Trimming removed 6 bases from V and 7 bases from J; junction bases left unmatched: 13. Germline assignment: CDR1 KGHSH and CDR2 LQKENI. CDR3 loop: CASSYREQGVGEAFF. The CDR3 DNA reads as TGTGCCAGCTCCTATAGGGAACAGGGGGTTGGTGAAGCTTTCTTT.

The gene calls are TRBV18 and TRBJ1-1; D call uncertain. The CDR3 sequence is 14 residues long. The germline gives CDR1 KGHSH, CDR2 LQKENI. Trimming took off 3 bases at V and 1 base at J, with 9 bases between the two ends. CDR3 nucleotide sequence: TGTGCCAGCTCACCGAACCACGGGAACACTGAAGCTTTCTTT. Its translation is CASSPNHGNTEAFF.

This chain connects TRBV6-5 to TRBJ1-6; 8 nucleotides agree with TRBD1. Germline CDR1 reads MNHEY; CDR2 reads SVGAGI. The ends lost 5 bases at V and 5 bases at J; junction bases unmatched: 5. The CDR3 runs to 15 residues. In nucleotides, the CDR3 is TGTGCCAGCAGTCCCCGGACAGGGCATAATTCACCCCTCCACTTT. Translated, it gives CASSPRTGHNSPLHF.

The chain joins TRBV11-2 to TRBJ1-1; 7 bases agree with TRBD1. This CDR3 has 14 residues. Germline V gives CDR1 SGHAT, CDR2 FQNNGV. The junction had 10 bases not matched to a gene; V was cut back by 6 bases and J by 6 bases. The CDR3 region has the DNA TGTGCCAGCAGTTCAGGACAGGTAGGGGCTGAAGCTTTCTTT. Amino acids: CASSSGQVGAEAFF.

This sequence joins TRBV7-9 and TRBJ2-7; D is possibly TRBD1 (5 bases). The ends were cut back, 3 bases at V and 3 bases at J, with 9 bases in the middle. The CDR3 extends over 13 amino acids. Germline loops: CDR1 SEHNR, CDR2 FQNEAQ (reference sequence). This chain's CDR3 is CASSFPQDYEQYF. The CDR3 nucleotides read TGTGCCAGCAGCTTTCCACAGGACTACGAGCAGTACTTC.

The chain carries TRBV5-5 and TRBJ1-1, with D perhaps matching TRBD1 (5 bases). This CDR3 has 16 amino acids. V lost 3 bases and J lost 0, with 15 bases in between. Germline V gene lookup returns CDR1 SGHKS and CDR2 YYEKEE (reference sequence). The DNA for the CDR3 is TGTGCCAGCAGCTCCCAATCCAGGGTGATGAACACTGAAGCTTTCTTT. Translated, it gives CASSSQSRVMNTEAFF.